Each of the 21 T cell receptor beta chains below was sequenced from the same sample in a study of blood T cell repertoires in COVID-19. The method was immunoSEQ multiplex PCR; TCRdb's version includes in-frame clones alone and lacks a portion of them. The sample includes under 400,000 clones, roughly 86% of them seen just once. Sequenced sample: PBMCs or T cells enriched from blood (not recorded which). The source of these receptors is a woman aged 30 to 39 who had been exposed to COVID-19.

The genes are TRBV5-1 and TRBJ2-7; 8 nucleotides line up with TRBD2. The V gene end was trimmed by 4 bases and the J gene end by 2 bases; junction bases not matched to a gene: 11. This CDR3 spans 16 amino acids. Germline CDR1 and CDR2: SGHRS and YFSETQ. In nucleotides, the CDR3 is TGCGCCAGCAGCCTCGGGGTAGCGGGATTCACCTACGAGCAGTACTTC. This gives the protein CASSLGVAGFTYEQYF.

The CDR3 nucleotides read TGTGCCAGCAGTTTGATGTTGGGGGCTAGTCACGAGCAGTACTTC. Its translation is CASSLMLGASHEQYF. V is TRBV27 and J is TRBJ2-7, with TRBD1 as a possible D gene (6 bases). CDR3 size: 15 residues. The V end lost 3 bases, the J end lost 5 bases, and 17 bases lay between the germline ends. Per the germline V gene, CDR1 is MNHEY and CDR2 is SMNVEV (reference sequence).

V and J are TRBV7-9 and TRBJ2-7; a weak D match, TRBD1 (5 bases). CDR3 length: 11 amino acids. Trimming took off 10 bases at V and 2 bases at J, with 9 bases between the two ends. CDR1 is SEHNR and CDR2 is FQNEAQ in the germline V gene (reference sequence). CDR3 loop: CATTGAYEQYF. The DNA of the CDR3 is TGTGCCACCACAGGAGCCTACGAGCAGTACTTC.

The V gene is TRBV29-1, the J gene TRBJ2-3; D may be TRBD2 (7 bases). Trimming removed 8 bases from V and 2 bases from J, with 20 bases in between. The CDR3 spans 15 residues. Germline loops: CDR1 SQVTM, CDR2 ANQGSEA. The chain's CDR3 is CSTRRGAAHTDTQYF. The CDR3 bases are TGCAGCACACGCCGGGGGGCGGCACACACAGATACGCAGTATTTT.

This chain connects TRBV27 to TRBJ2-7, with 10 positions matching TRBD1. V lost 4 bases to trimming and J lost 1 base; unmatched junction nucleotides: 1. Germline-derived CDR1 and CDR2 are MNHEY and SMNVEV (reference sequence). This CDR3 contains 14 residues. CDR3: CASSSGQGSYEQYF. The CDR3 nucleotides are TGTGCCAGCAGTTCGGGACAGGGGTCCTACGAGCAGTACTTC.

This clone appeared a few times. The gene calls are TRBV5-1 and TRBJ1-6; 9 bases line up with TRBD1. J lost 5 bases, V lost 3 bases, and 3 bases had no gene match. There are 15 residues in the CDR3. Germline V lookup: CDR1 SGHRS, CDR2 YFSETQ. The CDR3 here is CASSSRDRDNSPLHF. CDR3 nucleotides: TGCGCCAGCAGCTCCCGGGACAGGGATAATTCACCCCTCCACTTT. Full variable domain (rest looked up from reference TRBV5-1 and TRBJ1-6): KAGVTQTPRYLIKTRGQQVTLSCSPISGHRSVSWYQQTPGQGLQFLFEYFSETQRNKGNFPGRFSGRQFSNSRSEMNVSTLELGDSALYLCASSSRDRDNSPLHFGNGTRLTVT.

DNA of the CDR3: TGTGCCAGCAACCTCGGACACTCGAACACTGAAGCTTTCTTT. Translation gives CASNLGHSNTEAFF. V gene TRBV7-3 combines with J gene TRBJ1-1, with D perhaps TRBD1 (5 bases). Germline values: CDR1 SGHTA, CDR2 FQGTGA. The CDR3 extends over 14 amino acids. V lost 7 bases to trimming and J lost 1 base, with 13 bases between them.

The chain joins TRBV2 to TRBJ1-5; D possibly corresponds to TRBD1 (5 bases). Germline values: CDR1 SNHLY, CDR2 FYNNEI. The CDR3 has 15 residues. Trimming shortened V by 0 bases and J by 5 bases, and 11 bases separated the two germline ends. The CDR3 nucleotides read TGTGCCAGCAGTGAAGCGCTGGGGGGGGATCAGCCCCAGCATTTT. It yields the protein CASSEALGGDQPQHF.

The V call is TRBV28, the J call TRBJ2-7; possible D gene TRBD1, 5 bases. The CDR3 is 15 amino acids. CDR1 and CDR2 (germline): MDHEN, SYDVKM. V was shortened by 2 bases and J by 1 base, with 12 bases between the two germline ends. CDR3 sequence (DNA): TGTGCCAGCAGTTTAGAGGACAAAGGATCCTACGAGCAGTACTTC. This encodes CASSLEDKGSYEQYF.

The chain carries TRBV4-1 and TRBJ2-7; weak D call: TRBD2 (6 bases). This CDR3 has 14 amino acids. V lost 1 base and J 5 bases, leaving 12 bases between the germline ends. Germline V gene data show CDR1 as MGHRA and CDR2 as YSYEKL. CDR3 in amino acids: CASSQASARHEQYF. CDR3 DNA sequence: TGCGCCAGCAGCCAAGCTAGCGCGAGGCACGAGCAGTACTTC.

The chain uses TRBV9 and TRBJ2-1; 13 bases are shared with TRBD2. Germline trimming cut 4 bases from V and 6 bases from J; bases unmatched to any gene: 4. Germline V gives CDR1 SGDLS, CDR2 YYNGEE. CDR3 length: 15 amino acids. In DNA, the CDR3 is TGTGCCAGCAGCCGTACTAGCGGGAGGGCCAATGAGCAGTTCTTC. Translation gives CASSRTSGRANEQFF.

The chain recombines TRBV11-3 with TRBJ2-3; 9 bases line up with TRBD2. The CDR3 covers 14 residues. The germline V gene encodes CDR1 SGHNT and CDR2 YENEEA. V shed 6 bases, J shed 1 base, and the junction held 2 bases outside the gene matches. CDR3 loop: CASRIAGGTDTQYF. The CDR3 DNA follows: TGTGCCAGCAGGATAGCGGGAGGCACAGATACGCAGTATTTT. The variable domain in full, with the rest retrieved from reference TRBV11-3 and TRBJ2-3, is EAGVVQSPRYKIIEKKQPVAFWCNPISGHNTLYWYLQNLGQGPELLIRYENEEAVDDSQLPKDRFSAERLKGVDSTLKIQPAELGDSAVYLCASRIAGGTDTQYFGPGTRLTVL.

This chain links TRBV2 with TRBJ2-1; no reliable D call. V lost 5 bases and J 10 bases, leaving 6 bases between the germline ends. CDR1 and CDR2 from the germline V gene are SNHLY and FYNNEI. This CDR3 spans 10 amino acids. The CDR3 loop is CASSSKEQFF. The CDR3 region has the DNA TGTGCCAGCAGTTCCAAAGAGCAGTTCTTC.

This clone was counted only a few times. The chain has TRBV27 and TRBJ2-7; no firm D call. With 4 bases removed from V and 0 bases from J, the gap between germline ends came to 10 bases. This CDR3 has 14 amino acids. CDR1 and CDR2 from the germline V gene are MNHEY and SMNVEV (reference sequence). CDR3 residues: CASSSRHSSYEQYF. The CDR3 DNA reads TGTGCCAGCAGTTCCAGGCACAGCTCCTACGAGCAGTACTTC.

The chain has TRBV9 and TRBJ1-6; D is ambiguous. V lost 0 bases and J 5 bases, leaving 9 bases between the germline ends. The CDR3 runs 15 residues. The germline gives CDR1 SGDLS, CDR2 YYNGEE. The CDR3 DNA follows: TGTGCCAGCAGCGTAGGAGGCGCAGATAATTCACCCCTCCACTTT. It is translated as CASSVGGADNSPLHF.

This clone has just one count. A junction end diverges from the germline sequence, so it may reflect a read error. The chain uses TRBV2 and TRBJ2-2; D might be TRBD1 (6 bases). The CDR3 is 13 residues long. Germline CDR1 and CDR2: SNHLY and FYNNEI. DNA of the CDR3: TGTGCCAGCGTCGACAGGAACTCCGGGGAGCTGTTTTTT. Encoded protein: CASVDRNSGELFF.

The chain employs TRBV18 and TRBJ1-5; a weak D match, TRBD1 (5 bases). The V end was cut by 2 bases, the J end by 11 bases, with 16 bases between. The CDR3 runs to 14 residues. Germline CDR1 and CDR2: KGHSH and LQKENI. The CDR3 loop is CASSPDGGTLSQHF. The CDR3 DNA is TGTGCCAGCTCACCAGATGGGGGGACGCTTTCCCAGCATTTT.

The rearrangement joins TRBV7-2 to TRBJ2-1; TRBD2 matches 9 bases. The CDR3 spans 16 residues. Looked up from germline, CDR1 is SGHTA and CDR2 is FQGNSA. With V trimmed by 4 bases and J by 1 base, 5 bases remained unmatched. CDR3 region: CASSYLGLASYNEQFF. The CDR3 coding sequence is TGTGCCAGCAGCTACTTGGGACTAGCATCCTACAATGAGCAGTTCTTC.

V usage is TRBV2 and J usage is TRBJ2-1; D uncertain. CDR3 length equals 13 residues. The ends were cut back, 7 bases at V and 0 bases at J, with 7 bases in the middle. Per the germline V gene, CDR1 is SNHLY and CDR2 is FYNNEI. CDR3 bases: TGTGCCAGCACGCTAGGCTCCTACAATGAGCAGTTCTTC. Translating gives CASTLGSYNEQFF.

Here the CDR3 reads CASSLIVASDYNEQFF. CDR3 nucleotide sequence: TGTGCCAGCAGCTTAATTGTCGCTAGCGACTACAATGAGCAGTTCTTC. The rearrangement uses TRBV13 and TRBJ2-1; weak D call: TRBD2 (6 bases). The CDR3 is 16 residues long. V lost 2 bases, J lost 3 bases, and 14 bases lay in between. CDR1 PRHDT and CDR2 FYEKMQ come from the germline V gene (reference sequence).

The chain links TRBV6-5 to TRBJ2-1; no clear D gene. Trimming took 6 bases from V and 5 from J, leaving 8 bases between them. CDR1 and CDR2 (germline): MNHEY, SVGAGI. This CDR3 contains 12 residues. In nucleotides, the CDR3 is TGTGCCAGCAGCCTCCCTAACAATGAGCAGTTCTTC. Amino acids: CASSLPNNEQFF.